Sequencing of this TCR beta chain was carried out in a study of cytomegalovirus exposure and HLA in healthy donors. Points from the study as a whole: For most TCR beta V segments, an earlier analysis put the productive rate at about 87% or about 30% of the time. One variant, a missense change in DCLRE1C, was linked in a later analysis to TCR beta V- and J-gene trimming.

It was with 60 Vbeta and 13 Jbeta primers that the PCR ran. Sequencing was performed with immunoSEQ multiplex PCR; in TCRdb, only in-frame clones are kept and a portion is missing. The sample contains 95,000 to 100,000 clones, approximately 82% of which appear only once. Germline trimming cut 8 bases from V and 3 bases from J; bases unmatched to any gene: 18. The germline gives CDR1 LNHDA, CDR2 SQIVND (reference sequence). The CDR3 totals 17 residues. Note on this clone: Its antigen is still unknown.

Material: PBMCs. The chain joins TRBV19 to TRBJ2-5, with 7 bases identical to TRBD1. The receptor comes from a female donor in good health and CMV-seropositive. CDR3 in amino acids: CASCSSSIRQGEETQYF. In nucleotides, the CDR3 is TGTGCCAGTTGCAGTTCATCAATCCGACAGGGCGAAGAGACCCAGTACTTC.